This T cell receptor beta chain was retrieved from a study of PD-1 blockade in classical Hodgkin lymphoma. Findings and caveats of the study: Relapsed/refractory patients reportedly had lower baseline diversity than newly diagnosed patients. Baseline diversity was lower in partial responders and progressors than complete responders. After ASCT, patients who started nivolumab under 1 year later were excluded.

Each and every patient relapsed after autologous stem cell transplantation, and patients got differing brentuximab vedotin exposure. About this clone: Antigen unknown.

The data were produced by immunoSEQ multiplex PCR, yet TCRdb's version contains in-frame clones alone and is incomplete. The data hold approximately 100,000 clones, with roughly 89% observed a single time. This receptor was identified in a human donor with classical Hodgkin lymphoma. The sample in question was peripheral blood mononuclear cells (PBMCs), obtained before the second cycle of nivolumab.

CDR3 residues: CASSPTTYSGNTIYF. CDR3 sequence (DNA): TGTGCCAGCAGTCCGACGACCTACTCTGGAAACACCATATATTTT. V is TRBV7-9 and J is TRBJ1-3; D remains unclear. Trimming removed 6 bases from V and 0 bases from J, with 12 bases in between. The CDR3 is 15 residues long. Germline lookup yields CDR1 SEHNR and CDR2 FQNEAQ (reference sequence).